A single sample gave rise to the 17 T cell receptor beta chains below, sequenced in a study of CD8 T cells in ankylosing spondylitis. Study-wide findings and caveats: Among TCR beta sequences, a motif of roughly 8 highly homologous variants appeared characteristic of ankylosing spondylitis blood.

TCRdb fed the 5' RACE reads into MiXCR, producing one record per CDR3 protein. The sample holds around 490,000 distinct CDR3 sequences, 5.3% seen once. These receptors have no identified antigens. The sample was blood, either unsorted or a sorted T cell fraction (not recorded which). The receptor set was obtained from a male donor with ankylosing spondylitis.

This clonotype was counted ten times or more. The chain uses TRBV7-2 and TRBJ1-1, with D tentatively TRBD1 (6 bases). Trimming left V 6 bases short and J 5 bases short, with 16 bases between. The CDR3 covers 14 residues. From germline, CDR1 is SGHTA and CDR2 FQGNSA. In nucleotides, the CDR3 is TGTGCCAGCAGGATCAGGGGAGGTAGGACTGAAGCTTTCTTT. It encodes CASRIRGGRTEAFF. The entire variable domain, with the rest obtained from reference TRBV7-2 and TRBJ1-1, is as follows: GAGVSQSPSNKVTEKGKDVELRCDPISGHTALYWYRQSLGQGLEFLIYFQGNSAPDKSGLPSDRFSAERTGGSVSTLTIQRTQQEDSAVYLCASRIRGGRTEAFFGQGTRLTVV.

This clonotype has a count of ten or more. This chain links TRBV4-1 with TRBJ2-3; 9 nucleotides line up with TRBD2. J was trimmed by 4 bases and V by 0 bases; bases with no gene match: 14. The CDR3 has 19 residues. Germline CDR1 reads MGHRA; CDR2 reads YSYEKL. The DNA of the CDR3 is TGCGCCAGCAGCCAAGACCCGGTGGAGACTAGCGGAGATGCAGATACGCAGTATTTT. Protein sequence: CASSQDPVETSGDADTQYF.

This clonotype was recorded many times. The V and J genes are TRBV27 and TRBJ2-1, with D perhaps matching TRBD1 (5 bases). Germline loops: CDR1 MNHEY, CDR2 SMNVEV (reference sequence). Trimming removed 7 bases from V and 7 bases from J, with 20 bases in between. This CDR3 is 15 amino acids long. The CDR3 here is CASTVTPGKRNEQFF. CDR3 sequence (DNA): TGTGCCAGCACCGTCACCCCAGGGAAGCGAAATGAGCAGTTCTTC.

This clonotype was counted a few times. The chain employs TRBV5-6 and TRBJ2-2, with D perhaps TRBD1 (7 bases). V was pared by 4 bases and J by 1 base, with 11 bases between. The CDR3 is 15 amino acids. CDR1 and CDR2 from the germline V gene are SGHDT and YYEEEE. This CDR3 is CASSGGTVNTGELFF. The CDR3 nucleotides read TGTGCCAGCAGCGGAGGGACAGTGAACACCGGGGAGCTGTTTTTT.

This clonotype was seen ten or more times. CDR3 region: CASSQDGGETQYF. The CDR3 DNA follows: TGTGCCAGCAGCCAAGACGGAGGGGAGACCCAGTACTTC. The V call is TRBV4-2, the J call TRBJ2-5, with TRBD2 as a possible D gene (6 bases). The germline V gene has CDR1 LGHNA and CDR2 YNFKEQ. There are 13 residues in the CDR3. The V end lost 0 bases, the J end lost 5 bases, and 7 bases lay between the germline ends.

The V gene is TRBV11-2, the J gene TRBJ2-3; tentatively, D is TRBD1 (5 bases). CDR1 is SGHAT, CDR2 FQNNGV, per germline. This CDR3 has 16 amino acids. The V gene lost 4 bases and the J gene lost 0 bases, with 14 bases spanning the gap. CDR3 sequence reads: CASSSWTFGSTDTQYF. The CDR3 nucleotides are TGTGCCAGCAGCTCTTGGACATTTGGTAGCACAGATACGCAGTATTTT. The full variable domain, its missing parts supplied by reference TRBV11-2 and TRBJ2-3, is EAGVAQSPRYKIIEKRQSVAFWCNPISGHATLYWYQQILGQGPKLLIQFQNNGVVDDSQLPKDRFSAERLKGVDSTLKIQPAKLEDSAVYLCASSSWTFGSTDTQYFGPGTRLTVL.

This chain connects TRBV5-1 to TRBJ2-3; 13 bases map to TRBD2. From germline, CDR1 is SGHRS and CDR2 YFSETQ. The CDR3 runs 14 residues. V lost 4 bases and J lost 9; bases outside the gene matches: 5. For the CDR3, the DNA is TGCGCCAGCAGCCCGGGACTAGCGGGGTTGACGCAGTATTTT. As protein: CASSPGLAGLTQYF.

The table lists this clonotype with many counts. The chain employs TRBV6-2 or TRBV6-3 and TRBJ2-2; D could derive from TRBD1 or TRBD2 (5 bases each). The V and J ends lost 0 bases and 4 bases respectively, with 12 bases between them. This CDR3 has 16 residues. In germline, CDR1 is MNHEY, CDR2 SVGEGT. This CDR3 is CASSYSGPLSTGELFF. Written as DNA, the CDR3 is TGTGCCAGCAGTTACTCGGGACCACTTTCCACCGGGGAGCTGTTTTTT.

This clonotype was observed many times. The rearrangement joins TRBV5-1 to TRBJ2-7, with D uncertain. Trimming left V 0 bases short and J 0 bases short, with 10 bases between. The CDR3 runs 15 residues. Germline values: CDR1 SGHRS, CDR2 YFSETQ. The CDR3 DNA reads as TGCGCCAGCAGCTTGGAGCTTCAGCCCTCCTACGAGCAGTACTTC. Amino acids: CASSLELQPSYEQYF.

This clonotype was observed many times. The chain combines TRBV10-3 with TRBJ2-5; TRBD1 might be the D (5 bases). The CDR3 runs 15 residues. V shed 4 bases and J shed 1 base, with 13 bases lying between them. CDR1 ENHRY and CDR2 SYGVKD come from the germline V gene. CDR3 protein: CAISGGALVQETQYF. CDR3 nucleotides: TGTGCCATCAGTGGGGGCGCATTAGTCCAAGAGACCCAGTACTTC.

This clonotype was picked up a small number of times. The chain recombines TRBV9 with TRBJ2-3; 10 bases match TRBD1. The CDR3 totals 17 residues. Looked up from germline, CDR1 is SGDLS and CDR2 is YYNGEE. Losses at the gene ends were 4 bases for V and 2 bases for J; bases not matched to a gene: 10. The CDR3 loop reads CASSPMTGGLYTDTQYF. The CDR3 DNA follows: TGTGCCAGCAGCCCTATGACAGGGGGCCTTTACACAGATACGCAGTATTTT.

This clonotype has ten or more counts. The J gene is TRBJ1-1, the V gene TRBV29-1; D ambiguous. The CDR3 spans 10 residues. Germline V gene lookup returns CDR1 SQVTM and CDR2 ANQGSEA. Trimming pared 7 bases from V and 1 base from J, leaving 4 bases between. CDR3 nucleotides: TGCAGCGCCGGGAACACTGAAGCTTTCTTT. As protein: CSAGNTEAFF.

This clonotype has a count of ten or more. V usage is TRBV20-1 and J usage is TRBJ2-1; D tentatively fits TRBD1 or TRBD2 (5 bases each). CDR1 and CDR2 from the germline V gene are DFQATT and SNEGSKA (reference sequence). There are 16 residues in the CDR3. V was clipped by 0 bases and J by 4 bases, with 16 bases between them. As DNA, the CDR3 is TGCAGTGCTAGAGATAATTGGGCTGGGGGTTACAATGAGCAGTTCTTC. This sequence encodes CSARDNWAGGYNEQFF.

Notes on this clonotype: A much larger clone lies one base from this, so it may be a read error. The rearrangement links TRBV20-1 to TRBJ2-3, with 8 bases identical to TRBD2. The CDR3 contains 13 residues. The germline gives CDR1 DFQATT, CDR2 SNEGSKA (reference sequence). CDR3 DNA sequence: TGCATTGGGGCTAGCGGGAGCACAGATACGCAGTATTTT. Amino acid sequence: CIGASGSTDTQYF.

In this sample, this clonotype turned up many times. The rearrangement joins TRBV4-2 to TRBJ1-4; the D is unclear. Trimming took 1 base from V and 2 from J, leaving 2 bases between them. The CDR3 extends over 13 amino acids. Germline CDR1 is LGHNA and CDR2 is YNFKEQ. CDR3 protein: CASSQGTNEKLFF. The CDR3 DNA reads TGTGCCAGCAGCCAAGGCACTAATGAAAAACTGTTTTTT.

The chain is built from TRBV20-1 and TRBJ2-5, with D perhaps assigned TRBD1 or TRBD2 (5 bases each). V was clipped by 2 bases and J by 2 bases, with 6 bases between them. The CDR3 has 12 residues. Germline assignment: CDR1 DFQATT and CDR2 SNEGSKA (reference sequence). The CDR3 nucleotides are TGCAGTGCTAGATGGGGGCAAGAGACCCAGTACTTC. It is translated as CSARWGQETQYF.

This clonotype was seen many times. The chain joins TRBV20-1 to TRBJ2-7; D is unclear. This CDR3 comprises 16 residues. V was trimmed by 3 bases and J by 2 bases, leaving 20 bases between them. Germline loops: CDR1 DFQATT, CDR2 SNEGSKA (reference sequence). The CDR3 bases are TGCAGTGCTAGCCCGGATGGGCCCTCTCGTCCCTACGAGCAGTACTTC. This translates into CSASPDGPSRPYEQYF.